This T cell receptor beta chain was sequenced during a study of blood T cell repertoires in COVID-19. Study context: Acute-phase and convalescent COVID-19 samples originated in the United States, Italy and Spain. The cDNA or gDNA used as material had been derived from T cells, B-cell-depleted T cells, or PBMCs.

This clone was observed a single time. There are 16 residues in the CDR3. V lost 8 bases and J 9 bases, leaving 26 bases between the germline ends. Germline V gene sequence: CDR1 MNHEY, CDR2 SMNVEV (reference sequence). Seattle participants joined during active infection and were tracked over time. TCRdb's table, derived via immunoSEQ multiplex PCR, lists solely in-frame clones and lacks some. This sample carries hundreds of thousands of clones, approximately 89% of them seen once, and the ten largest clones take around 0.92%. The chain uses TRBV27 and TRBJ2-1, with D possibly being TRBD1 (5 bases). The sequence derives from a young man with COVID-19, enrolled during active disease. The sample comprised peripheral blood. CDR3 region: CASRLQSGALITEQFF. The CDR3 DNA follows: TGTGCCAGCCGTCTCCAAAGTGGGGCCCTGATCACTGAGCAGTTCTTC.